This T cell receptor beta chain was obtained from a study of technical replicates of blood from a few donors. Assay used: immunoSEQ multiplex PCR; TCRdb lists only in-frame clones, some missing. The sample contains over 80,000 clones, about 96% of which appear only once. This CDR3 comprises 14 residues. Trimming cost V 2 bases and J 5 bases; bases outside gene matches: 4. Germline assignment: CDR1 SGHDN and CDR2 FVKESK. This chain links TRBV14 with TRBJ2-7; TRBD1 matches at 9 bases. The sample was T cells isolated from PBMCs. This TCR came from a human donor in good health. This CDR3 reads CASSQRDRVHEQYF. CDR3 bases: TGTGCCAGCAGCCAACGGGACAGGGTACACGAGCAGTACTTC.